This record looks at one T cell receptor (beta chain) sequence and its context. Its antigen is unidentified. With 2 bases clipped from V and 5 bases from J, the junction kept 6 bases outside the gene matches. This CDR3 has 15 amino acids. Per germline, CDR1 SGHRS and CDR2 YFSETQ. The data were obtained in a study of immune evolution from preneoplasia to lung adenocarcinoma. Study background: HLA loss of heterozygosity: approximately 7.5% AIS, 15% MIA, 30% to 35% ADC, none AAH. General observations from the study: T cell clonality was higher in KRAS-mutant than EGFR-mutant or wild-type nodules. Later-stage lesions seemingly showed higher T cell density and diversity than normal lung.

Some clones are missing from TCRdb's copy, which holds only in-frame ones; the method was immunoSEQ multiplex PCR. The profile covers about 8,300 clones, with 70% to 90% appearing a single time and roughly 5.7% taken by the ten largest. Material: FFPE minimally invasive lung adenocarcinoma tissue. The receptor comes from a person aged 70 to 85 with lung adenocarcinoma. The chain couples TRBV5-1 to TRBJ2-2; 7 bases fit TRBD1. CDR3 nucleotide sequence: TGCGCCAGCAGCTTTGGAGACAGGGCAACCGGGGAGCTGTTTTTT. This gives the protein CASSFGDRATGELFF.